This T cell receptor beta chain came from a study of blood T cell repertoires in COVID-19. Background on the study: Both acute and convalescent COVID-19 samples were obtained from the United States, Italy and Spain. Nucleic acid was either cDNA or gDNA, and it came from T cells, B-cell-depleted T cells, or PBMCs.

CDR1 and CDR2 from the germline V gene are SGHVS and FQNEAQ. The CDR3 totals 14 residues. Trimming took off 6 bases at V and 2 bases at J, with 13 bases between the two ends. Per the original methods: Using reference gene primer amplification, nucleated cell counts were estimated. Clones were read by immunoSEQ multiplex PCR, and TCRdb kept only the in-frame ones, dropping some. That table supplies the V and J calls and clone size; D and trimming were determined from the DNA. The sample lists approximately 150,000 clones, around three quarters occurring once. There are a few counts of this clone. The chain combines TRBV7-8 with TRBJ2-5, with TRBD2 as a possible D gene (5 bases). Sample: peripheral blood. The TCR sequence derives from a man aged 45-60 years with active or convalescent COVID-19. CDR3: CASRPRGSQETQYF. CDR3 in DNA: TGTGCCAGCAGACCACGGGGATCGCAAGAGACCCAGTACTTC.